This T cell receptor beta chain emerged from a study of T-cell memory formation after mild COVID-19 (dated by TCRdb to the early 2020s). Concerning the study at large: Most TCR sequence clusters were specific to one of the two donors. In two donors, T-cell clones that expanded and contracted after mild COVID-19 were tracked by sequencing TCRalpha and TCRbeta repertoires over time. Two young, previously healthy adult volunteers made up the cohort, one male and one female. What the authors observed across the whole study: The study included only a couple of mild cases, and larger cohorts that include severe cases with pre-infection samples were judged to be necessary. Contracting CD4+ clones turned up mainly in the CM and EM memory subsets, whereas EMRA was where CD8+ clones were enriched. Clones that contracted from day 15 to 85 showed balanced CD4/CD8 phenotypes, whereas a second wave of clones that expanded from day 15 to 37 leaned towards CD4+. Whether the second-wave clones peaking on day 37 were SARS-CoV-2 specific was not confirmed. Some responding clones were detected in pre-infection memory, which suggested that pre-existing cross-reactive memory T cells had joined the SARS-CoV-2 response.

About this clonotype: No antigen is known for it. No base quality information exists; no much larger clone differs at one position.

The sequencer was an Illumina NovaSeq 6000. cDNA libraries for TCRalpha and TCRbeta were prepared by 5'RACE using constant-segment primers, with sample barcodes and unique molecular identifiers added. RNA was extracted from every sample with Trizol reagent. Library amplification was performed in two PCR steps, and a second sample barcode and Illumina TruSeq adapters were introduced in the second step. The libraries were sequenced on an Illumina NovaSeq using 2 x 150 bp paired-end reads. The authors processed their data as follows. The reads were demultiplexed and collapsed into UMI-guided consensus sequences using migec v1.2.7. With mixcr v2.1.11, UMI consensuses were aligned to TRA and TRB V and J templates and assembled into clonotypes. A clonotype was counted as expanded or contracted only if both edgeR and NoisET called the change significant, with noise models trained on biological replicates. edgeR calls used a false discovery rate-adjusted p below 0.01 and a log2 fold-change threshold of 1. As an exploratory analysis of dynamics, max-normalized trajectories of the 1000 most abundant clonotypes were examined by PCA with hierarchical clustering. Separately sequenced CD4+ and CD8+ repertoires were used to assign the CD4 or CD8 phenotype of responding clones. TCRdb reprocessed the public reads (quality trimming at Q25 with fastp, clone calling with MiXCR) and kept in-frame beta chains. A single entry per CDR3 protein holds the most common genes and DNA from its merged rows. In this record, the V and J calls reflect TCRdb's handling and not the investigators' own analysis. Within this sample are almost 550,000 distinct CDR3 sequences, with around 21% of them counted one time only. The top ten clonotypes cover under 15% of the sample.

V sheds 0 bases and J sheds 5 bases, leaving 13 bases between their ends. Including cysteine and phenylalanine, the CDR3 has 15 amino acids. The only DNA kept is the CDR3, 45 bases in frame from the first base. Taken from the germline V gene, the CDR1 and CDR2 loops are ENHRY and SYGVKD. Ficoll-Paque density gradient centrifugation was used to isolate PBMCs. This sequence originates from an adult woman who had mild COVID-19 (a few samples of this study predate the infection). The sample titles of this study are shuffled in the database, so cell type and time point are left out; the donor was told from shared clones. The receptor chain draws on TRBV10-3 and TRBJ1-2, with the D gene not confidently named. Sample: PBMCs or a T cell subset sorted from them (not recorded which). The CDR3 region reads CAISESASSTYGYTF. The DNA sequence is TGTGCCATCAGTGAGTCGGCGAGTTCTACGTATGGCTACACCTTC.